The sequence of this T cell receptor beta chain was determined in a study of cytomegalovirus exposure and HLA in healthy donors. Points from the study as a whole: While the bulk of TCR sequences proved rare, some public TCRs turned up in many donors.

With respect to this clone: Its target is not known.

The PCR used 60 Vbeta and 13 Jbeta primers. Profiling relied on immunoSEQ multiplex PCR, and the TCRdb table lists in-frame clones only, not all of them. The data contain 130,000 to 150,000 clones, around 72% of them seen just once; the ten biggest clones take up 2% to 2.5%. Germline-derived CDR1 and CDR2 are SEHNR and FQNEAQ (reference sequence). The CDR3 covers 17 residues. The V end was cut by 3 bases, the J end by 7 bases, with 22 bases between. This sequence originates from a man aged 35 to 55 in good health and CMV-seronegative. The specimen sequenced was PBMCs. The rearrangement uses TRBV7-9 and TRBJ2-1, with D perhaps TRBD1 (6 bases). In DNA form, the CDR3 reads TGTGCCAGCAGCTTCGCCCGCTCCGCCAGGGGATGGAATGAGCAGTTCTTC. Protein product: CASSFARSARGWNEQFF.